The T cell receptor (beta chain) described here comes from a study of blood T cell repertoires in COVID-19. In the study overall: In each case, the material was cDNA or gDNA derived from T cells, B-cell-depleted T cells, or PBMCs.

Germline V gene data show CDR1 as GTSNPN and CDR2 as SVGIG (reference sequence). V lost 0 bases to trimming and J lost 4 bases; unmatched junction nucleotides: 15. This CDR3 spans 18 amino acids. Data came from immunoSEQ multiplex PCR; TCRdb stores just in-frame clones and leaves some out. The repertoire holds hundreds of thousands of clones, 86% seen once, with around 4% in the top ten. Enrollees, roughly 18 to 90 years old, lived in roughly 24 US areas. Membership in each cohort depended on participant-reported clinical history. A case of COVID-19 had been met by exposed participants within 2 weeks before study entry.

The sequence came from a woman younger than 45 who had been exposed to COVID-19. The V gene is TRBV30, the J gene TRBJ2-3, with 8 bases aligning to TRBD2. The specimen sequenced was PBMCs or T cells enriched from blood (not recorded which). The CDR3 DNA is TGTGCCTGGAGTGTTGGGGAGCGGGGGTGGCTTGTAGCAGATACGCAGTATTTT. This translates into CAWSVGERGWLVADTQYF.